The clone carrying this T cell receptor beta chain was counted at least ten times. This specimen belongs to a study of Graves' ophthalmopathy and Graves' hyperthyroidism. RNA transcripts served as template for amplifying TCR beta CDR3 sequences. Second-round multiplex PCR came after a first-round RT-PCR that employed HTBI primers. TCRdb recomputed calls from the multiplex PCR reads with MiXCR, one row per CDR3 protein. The sample carries 200,000 to 250,000 distinct CDR3 sequences, 20% to 25% recorded once. PBMCs originated in less than 11 ml of fresh peripheral blood. Germline CDR1 is MDHEN and CDR2 is SYDVKM. This CDR3 spans 13 amino acids. Trimming pared 2 bases from V and 2 bases from J, leaving 7 bases between.

This TCR derives from a woman between 50 and 59 years old with Graves' ophthalmopathy. Input material: peripheral blood. The chain has TRBV28 and TRBJ2-7; D not certain. CDR3 protein: CASSLPIPYEQYF. CDR3 in DNA: TGTGCCAGCAGTTTACCCATCCCCTACGAGCAGTACTTC.